The rows below give T cell receptor beta chains drawn from one sample of a study of cytomegalovirus exposure and HLA in healthy donors. Measured with immunoSEQ multiplex PCR; TCRdb has only the in-frame clones, and not every one. The table has about 160,000 clones, roughly 79% seen once; the top ten hold approximately 1%. Sample: PBMCs. The receptors here all came from a middle-aged woman in good health and CMV-seronegative. CDR3s include the opening cysteine and the closing phenylalanine or tryptophan. Each record gives: J gene, V gene, clone size, D gene, CDR3 protein, CDR3 DNA. A D gene is named only where the DNA matches it firmly. Only part of the rows carry a size: once, few, many, or a class if the clone is expanded.

J: TRBJ2-3; V: TRBV5-1; size: -; D: -; CDR3: CASSQGRTDTQYF; DNA: TGCGCCAGCAGCCAGGGCCGGACAGATACGCAGTATTTT
J: TRBJ2-7; V: TRBV7-9; size: -; D: -; CDR3: CASSPAAYEQYF; DNA: TGTGCCAGCAGCCCCGCGGCCTACGAGCAGTACTTC
J: TRBJ2-2; V: TRBV29-1; size: -; D: TRBD2; CDR3: CSVAGETGGELFF; DNA: TGCAGCGTGGCGGGGGAGACGGGCGGGGAGCTGTTTTTT
J: TRBJ2-1; V: TRBV4-1; size: -; D: TRBD2; CDR3: CASSQSGLVNEQFF; DNA: TGCGCCAGCAGCCAATCGGGACTAGTAAATGAGCAGTTCTTC
J: TRBJ1-2; V: TRBV10-3; size: -; D: TRBD1; CDR3: CASTGQISVRHGYTF; DNA: TGTGCCTCCACGGGACAGATCTCCGTCAGGCATGGCTACACCTTC
J: TRBJ2-7; V: TRBV28; size: -; D: -; CDR3: CASSLASREQYF; DNA: TGTGCCAGCAGCCTTGCGAGTCGCGAGCAGTACTTC
J: TRBJ2-5; V: TRBV29-1; size: -; D: TRBD2; CDR3: CSVAAGGETQYF; DNA: TGCAGCGTTGCAGCGGGAGGAGAGACCCAGTACTTC
J: TRBJ2-7; V: TRBV2; size: -; D: -; CDR3: CASRDSFYEQYF; DNA: TGTGCCAGCAGGGACTCATTTTACGAGCAGTACTTC
J: TRBJ2-7; V: TRBV2; size: -; D: -; CDR3: CAINTGTGPYEQYF; DNA: TGTGCCATCAATACCGGGACTGGCCCCTACGAGCAGTACTTC
J: TRBJ2-6; V: TRBV6-5; size: few; D: -; CDR3: CASSYSRRSGANVLTF; DNA: TGTGCCAGCAGTTACTCCCGGCGGTCTGGGGCCAACGTCCTGACTTTC
J: TRBJ2-5; V: TRBV5-1; size: -; D: -; CDR3: CASSLLSQETQYF; DNA: TGCGCCAGCAGCTTACTATCCCAAGAGACCCAGTACTTC
J: TRBJ1-1; V: TRBV18; size: -; D: -; CDR3: CASASNRGPRDTEAFF; DNA: TGTGCCAGCGCAAGTAACCGAGGGCCGAGGGACACTGAAGCTTTCTTT
J: TRBJ1-5; V: TRBV27; size: -; D: -; CDR3: CASSIDTHSNQPQHF; DNA: TGTGCCAGCAGCATTGACACACATAGCAATCAGCCCCAGCATTTT
J: TRBJ2-7; V: TRBV5-6; size: -; D: -; CDR3: CASSPPNEYEQYF; DNA: TGTGCCAGCAGCCCCCCGAACGAGTACGAGCAGTACTTC
J: TRBJ2-5; V: TRBV2; size: -; D: TRBD2; CDR3: CASTPLAAQETQYF; DNA: TGTGCCAGCACCCCCCTAGCGGCCCAAGAGACCCAGTACTTC
J: TRBJ2-7; V: TRBV7-8; size: -; D: TRBD1; CDR3: CASSSRTGGQYF; DNA: TGTGCCAGCAGCTCGAGGACAGGCGGGCAGTACTTC
J: TRBJ2-7; V: TRBV18; size: -; D: TRBD2; CDR3: CASSSSVIAGDYEQYF; DNA: TGTGCCAGCTCATCTTCGGTAATAGCGGGAGATTACGAGCAGTACTTC
J: TRBJ2-7; V: TRBV5-1; size: few; D: -; CDR3: CASRSQGGDYEQYF; DNA: TGCGCCAGCAGGTCACAGGGGGGGGACTACGAGCAGTACTTC
J: TRBJ2-1; V: TRBV19; size: -; D: TRBD2; CDR3: CASQTGLAEYNEQFF; DNA: TGTGCCAGTCAAACAGGACTAGCGGAGTACAATGAGCAGTTCTTC
J: TRBJ2-7; V: TRBV2; size: once; D: TRBD1; CDR3: CASSMDDRRTGGYEQYF; DNA: TGTGCCAGCAGCATGGACGACCGCCGGACAGGGGGGTACGAGCAGTACTTC
J: TRBJ2-1; V: TRBV7-3; size: -; D: -; CDR3: CASSLSWSGDYNEQFF; DNA: TGTGCCAGCAGCTTATCATGGTCAGGGGACTACAATGAGCAGTTCTTC
J: TRBJ2-4; V: TRBV30; size: -; D: -; CDR3: CAWSGGTKNIQYF; DNA: TGTGCCTGGAGTGGTGGCACCAAAAACATTCAGTACTTC
J: TRBJ2-7; V: TRBV29-1; size: -; D: TRBD1; CDR3: CSASTTQGYYEQYF; DNA: TGCAGCGCAAGTACAACACAGGGGTACTACGAGCAGTACTTC
J: TRBJ1-1; V: TRBV5-1; size: -; D: -; CDR3: CASGPGTTRAEAFF; DNA: TGCGCCAGCGGACCTGGGACAACGCGAGCTGAAGCTTTCTTT
J: TRBJ2-7; V: TRBV7-9; size: -; D: -; CDR3: CSSSLNRGEQYF; DNA: TGTTCCAGCAGCTTAAATCGAGGCGAGCAGTACTTC
J: TRBJ1-4; V: TRBV28; size: -; D: -; CDR3: CASSLKDTGRIF; DNA: TGTGCCAGCAGTCTCAAAGACACAGGAAGGATTTTT
J: TRBJ2-5; V: TRBV29-1; size: few; D: -; CDR3: CSVDTGAGETQYF; DNA: TGCAGCGTTGATACAGGGGCGGGGGAGACCCAGTACTTC